This TCR beta chain was sequenced in a study of long-term antiretroviral therapy in people with HIV. CDR3 length: 14 amino acids. The germline V gene encodes CDR1 SGHRS and CDR2 YFSETQ. Between the trimmed V and J ends, which lost 4 bases and 0 bases, there was a span of 10 bases. Survey-level immunoSEQ v3.0 assays were run. The data were produced by immunoSEQ multiplex PCR, yet TCRdb's version contains in-frame clones alone and is incomplete. The table has more than 20,000 clones, 85% to 90% seen once. A remark on this clone: Antigen unknown.

The study's findings and limits: In samples taken after ART, diversity increased but remained below transplant donor control levels. ART adherence, viral resistance and therapy changes went undocumented.

The clonotype comes from a man in his 60s with HIV. The sample consisted of unsorted PBMCs, taken 1.3 years after starting antiretroviral therapy. The V gene is TRBV5-1, the J gene TRBJ1-1, with a tentative D call TRBD1 (5 bases). As DNA, the CDR3 is TGCGCCAGCAGCCGCCAGGGCATGAACACTGAAGCTTTCTTT. Translating gives CASSRQGMNTEAFF. The entire variable domain, with the rest obtained from reference TRBV5-1 and TRBJ1-1, is as follows: KAGVTQTPRYLIKTRGQQVTLSCSPISGHRSVSWYQQTPGQGLQFLFEYFSETQRNKGNFPGRFSGRQFSNSRSEMNVSTLELGDSALYLCASSRQGMNTEAFFGQGTRLTVV.